The 30 T cell receptor beta chains listed next were all sequenced from one sample in a study of T cell responses to AZD1222 COVID-19 vaccine. TCRdb's copy holds only in-frame clones and misses some; the assay was immunoSEQ multiplex PCR. The sample has around 120,000 clones; around 92% are singletons. Sample: peripheral blood, taken on day 0 of AZD1222 vaccination. These receptors all stem from an adult in good health.

The V call is TRBV9, the J call TRBJ1-6; no definite D call. CDR1 SGDLS and CDR2 YYNGEE come from the germline V gene. With 2 bases removed from V and 0 bases from J, the gap between germline ends came to 9 bases. CDR3 length equals 16 residues. CDR3: CASSVGFGSYNSPLHF. As DNA, the CDR3 is TGTGCCAGCAGCGTGGGGTTCGGCTCCTATAATTCACCCCTCCACTTT.

V and J are TRBV15 and TRBJ2-1; D is undetermined. Trimming left V 1 base short and J 3 bases short, with 13 bases between. Germline-derived CDR1 and CDR2 are LNHNV and YYDKDF (reference sequence). This CDR3 region has 16 residues. The CDR3 region is CATSRGGRPLYNEQFF. CDR3 sequence (DNA): TGTGCCACCAGCAGAGGGGGTCGTCCCCTCTACAATGAGCAGTTCTTC.

V is TRBV28 and J is TRBJ2-7; TRBD2 is a possible D gene (6 bases). Looked up from germline, CDR1 is MDHEN and CDR2 is SYDVKM. The V end lost 3 bases, the J end lost 6 bases, and 18 bases lay between the germline ends. The CDR3 loop spans 15 amino acids. The CDR3 DNA reads as TGTGCCAGCAGTTTGGGCGGGAACTTCCTTCCCGAGCAGTACTTC. This encodes CASSLGGNFLPEQYF.

This clone rates as medium-sized. DNA of the CDR3: TGTGCCAGCAGCGCCCTGGACAGGGGACGTTATAGCAATCAGCCCCAGCATTTT. Residues: CASSALDRGRYSNQPQHF. This sequence joins TRBV28 and TRBJ1-5; 9 positions match TRBD1. CDR3 length equals 18 residues. With V trimmed by 6 bases and J by 0 bases, 12 bases remained unmatched. Germline V gene data show CDR1 as MDHEN and CDR2 as SYDVKM.

This clone was detected only once. The V gene is TRBV13, the J gene TRBJ1-1; D perhaps matches TRBD1 (5 bases). Trimming took off 5 bases at V and 6 bases at J, with 22 bases between the two ends. This CDR3 is built from 16 residues. From germline, CDR1 is PRHDT and CDR2 FYEKMQ (reference sequence). The CDR3 reads CASSHQRAGRSAEAFF. Written as DNA, the CDR3 is TGTGCCAGCAGCCATCAAAGGGCGGGGCGGTCGGCTGAAGCTTTCTTT.

The chain recombines TRBV6-5 with TRBJ1-4, with D perhaps TRBD1 (5 bases). Germline-derived CDR1 and CDR2 are MNHEY and SVGAGI. CDR3 size: 12 residues. Trimming removed 6 bases from V and 5 bases from J, with 7 bases in between. CDR3 loop: CASRHRNEKLFF. In DNA, the CDR3 is TGTGCCAGCAGGCACAGGAATGAAAAACTGTTTTTT.

This clone was seen once. The chain has TRBV7-6 and TRBJ2-7; TRBD2 matches 7 bases. The junction had 5 bases not matched to a gene; V was cut back by 4 bases and J by 2 bases. The length of the CDR3 is 14 residues. Germline V gives CDR1 SGHVS, CDR2 FNYEAQ. CDR3 bases: TGTGCCAGCAGCTCAAGCGGGACTACCTACGAGCAGTACTTC. Translated, it gives CASSSSGTTYEQYF.

The gene calls are TRBV7-9 and TRBJ2-5; 10 bases align to TRBD1. This CDR3 contains 16 residues. Germline CDR1 is SEHNR and CDR2 is FQNEAQ (reference sequence). Trimming removed 3 bases from V and 3 bases from J; junction bases left unmatched: 7. Here the CDR3 reads CASSFDRGRLEETQYF. In DNA form, the CDR3 reads TGTGCCAGCAGCTTCGACAGGGGGCGATTGGAAGAGACCCAGTACTTC.

In nucleotides, the CDR3 is TGCGCCAGCAGCTTGGCGTCTGAAGCTTTCTTT. Protein sequence: CASSLASEAFF. J is TRBJ1-1 and V is TRBV5-1; D is undetermined. The CDR3 has 11 amino acids. V was shortened by 0 bases and J by 6 bases, with 3 bases between the two germline ends. Per germline, CDR1 SGHRS and CDR2 YFSETQ.

This chain links TRBV30 with TRBJ1-6; D not resolved. V gave up 4 bases and J gave up 7 bases, with 8 bases separating them. Germline V gene lookup returns CDR1 GTSNPN and CDR2 SVGIG (reference sequence). The CDR3 runs 12 residues. The CDR3, as DNA: TGTGCCTGGACGATGGGAAATTCACCCCTCCACTTT. This encodes CAWTMGNSPLHF.

V is TRBV28 and J is TRBJ2-5; a weak D match, TRBD2 (5 bases). Trimming pared 1 base from V and 4 bases from J, leaving 13 bases between. Germline lookup yields CDR1 MDHEN and CDR2 SYDVKM. The CDR3 extends over 15 amino acids. This CDR3 reads CASSLYGVRGETQYF. In DNA, the CDR3 is TGTGCCAGCAGTTTATACGGGGTGCGTGGAGAGACCCAGTACTTC. Full variable domain (remainder filled in from reference TRBV28 and TRBJ2-5): DVKVTQSSRYLVKRTGEKVFLECVQDMDHENMFWYRQDPGLGLRLIYFSYDVKMKEKGDIPEGYSVSREKKERFSLILESASTNQTSMYLCASSLYGVRGETQYFGPGTRLLVL.

V is TRBV19 and J is TRBJ1-2, with a possible D match to TRBD1 (5 bases). Germline lookup yields CDR1 LNHDA and CDR2 SQIVND (reference sequence). Trimming pared 8 bases from V and 5 bases from J, leaving 15 bases between. The CDR3 spans 13 residues. CDR3 DNA: TGTGCCAGTGCCGGAGTGCAGGGATATGGCTACACCTTC. The encoded protein is CASAGVQGYGYTF.

The CDR3 is CSASPPPTGWQETQYF. DNA for the CDR3: TGCAGTGCTAGTCCCCCACCGACAGGGTGGCAAGAGACCCAGTACTTC. This sequence joins TRBV20-1 and TRBJ2-5; 7 nucleotides align to TRBD1. Germline CDR1 and CDR2: DFQATT and SNEGSKA (reference sequence). CDR3 size: 16 residues. J lost 2 bases, V lost 3 bases, and 12 bases had no gene match.

The chain links TRBV30 to TRBJ1-3; the D is unclear. V lost 3 bases to trimming and J lost 0 bases, with 6 bases between them. The length of the CDR3 is 13 residues. The germline V gene encodes CDR1 GTSNPN and CDR2 SVGIG (reference sequence). The CDR3 sequence is CAWRGNSGNTIYF. The DNA for the CDR3 is TGTGCCTGGAGGGGGAACTCTGGAAACACCATATATTTT.

A word on this clone: Mismatch with germline at one junction end may stem from a read error. V gene TRBV2 combines with J gene TRBJ2-7; the match to TRBD1 covers 9 bases. The CDR3 is 14 residues long. Germline V gene data show CDR1 as SNHLY and CDR2 as FYNNEI. The CDR3 DNA reads TGTGCCAGCACCGAAGGGACAGGGCAATTCGTAAGGGACTTC. Translation gives CASTEGTGQFVRDF. The full variable domain, with the rest looked up from reference TRBV2 and TRBJ2-7, is EPEVTQTPSHQVTQMGQEVILRCVPISNHLYFYWYRQILGQKVEFLVSFYNNEISEKSEIFDDQFSVERPDGSNFTLKIRSTKLEDSAMYFCASTEGTGQFVRDFGPGTRLTVT.

This sequence joins TRBV4-2 and TRBJ2-3, with a possible D match to TRBD1 (6 bases). The CDR3 runs to 15 residues. Germline CDR1 reads LGHNA; CDR2 reads YNFKEQ. Trimming stripped 4 bases from V and 0 bases from J, with 11 bases between. The CDR3 reads CASSPLQGSTDTQYF. The DNA of the CDR3 is TGTGCCAGCAGCCCCCTTCAGGGGAGCACAGATACGCAGTATTTT.

The rearrangement joins TRBV30 to TRBJ1-1, with D uncertain. V was pared by 0 bases and J by 5 bases, with 22 bases between. The V gene's germline CDR1 is GTSNPN and CDR2 SVGIG (reference sequence). This CDR3 is 17 amino acids long. The CDR3 sequence is CAWSVRQVAYLRTEAFF. Written as DNA, the CDR3 is TGTGCCTGGAGTGTAAGACAAGTGGCGTACTTGAGGACTGAAGCTTTCTTT.

This chain joins TRBV2 and TRBJ2-5; D perhaps matches TRBD2 (5 bases). Germline V CDR1 and CDR2: SNHLY, FYNNEI. Trimming cost V 4 bases and J 0 bases, with 9 bases left between them. The CDR3 is 14 amino acids. CDR3 sequence: CASSVRAHQETQYF. The DNA of the CDR3 is TGTGCCAGCAGTGTGCGGGCCCACCAAGAGACCCAGTACTTC.

The rearrangement uses TRBV20-1 and TRBJ2-1, with TRBD2 matching 9 bases. CDR1 is DFQATT, CDR2 SNEGSKA, per germline (reference sequence). J lost 6 bases, V lost 3 bases, and 12 bases had no gene match. The CDR3 has 16 residues. The CDR3 sequence is CSASGPISGRSNEQFF. DNA for the CDR3: TGCAGTGCTAGTGGCCCAATTAGCGGGAGAAGCAATGAGCAGTTCTTC.

The chain couples TRBV3-1 (or the pseudogene TRBV3-2) to TRBJ2-1; no reliable D call. The ends were cut back, 7 bases at V and 12 bases at J, with 16 bases in the middle. Germline V gene lookup returns CDR1 LGHDT and CDR2 YNNKEL (reference sequence). CDR3 size: 12 residues. CDR3 bases: TGTGCCAGCAAATCGGAGTCGAGCCGGCAGTTCTTC. This encodes CASKSESSRQFF.

The chain uses TRBV12-5 and TRBJ1-5; tentatively, D is TRBD1 (6 bases). The CDR3 contains 14 residues. Trimming cost V 5 bases and J 3 bases, with 11 bases left between them. Looked up from germline, CDR1 is LGHNT and CDR2 is FRNRAP. CDR3 nucleotides: TGTGCTAGTGGTCGGGACAATTCCAATCAGCCCCAGCATTTT. Its protein is CASGRDNSNQPQHF.

The chain combines TRBV20-1 with TRBJ2-7; TRBD2 agrees at 10 bases. Germline V gene sequence: CDR1 DFQATT, CDR2 SNEGSKA (reference sequence). The CDR3 contains 14 residues. V trimming: 3 bases; J trimming: 2 bases; junction bases outside the gene matches: 4. CDR3 amino acids: CSASKREGAYEQYF. In DNA, the CDR3 is TGCAGTGCTAGTAAGCGGGAGGGAGCCTACGAGCAGTACTTC.

The chain combines TRBV6-5 with TRBJ2-1; 9 nucleotides match TRBD1. Germline CDR1 MNHEY, CDR2 SVGAGI. J gave up 0 bases and V 4 bases, and 1 base lay outside the gene matches. CDR3 size: 15 residues. The CDR3 region is CASSSTGGSYNEQFF. DNA for the CDR3: TGTGCCAGCAGTTCGACAGGGGGCTCCTACAATGAGCAGTTCTTC.

This sequence joins TRBV4-2 and TRBJ1-4, with 7 bases aligning to TRBD1. V lost 0 bases, J lost 8 bases, and 9 bases stayed unmatched. The CDR3 runs to 16 residues. CDR1 is LGHNA and CDR2 is YNFKEQ in the germline V gene. CDR3 amino acids: CASSQEATQGREKLFF. The CDR3 nucleotides read TGTGCCAGCAGCCAAGAAGCCACACAGGGGAGGGAAAAACTGTTTTTT.

This chain joins TRBV11-2 and TRBJ2-7; D ambiguous. The germline V gene encodes CDR1 SGHAT and CDR2 FQNNGV. The V gene lost 0 bases and the J gene lost 6 bases, with 9 bases spanning the gap. The CDR3 loop spans 13 amino acids. The CDR3 is CASSLEVSGEQYF. DNA for the CDR3: TGTGCCAGCAGCTTAGAGGTTAGTGGCGAGCAGTACTTC.

The chain is built from TRBV9 and TRBJ2-7, with D tentatively TRBD1 or TRBD2 (5 bases each). Germline V gene data show CDR1 as SGDLS and CDR2 as YYNGEE. This CDR3 spans 14 amino acids. V shed 0 bases and J shed 2 bases, with 9 bases lying between them. CDR3 nucleotide sequence: TGTGCCAGCAGCGTAGTACCGGGACCCTACGAGCAGTACTTC. Protein sequence: CASSVVPGPYEQYF.

V usage is TRBV5-1 and J usage is TRBJ2-2; no clear D. CDR3 length equals 16 residues. V was cut by 4 bases and J by 2 bases, with 15 bases left in between. In germline, CDR1 is SGHRS, CDR2 YFSETQ. CDR3 nucleotides: TGCGCCAGCAGCCCGCTTTCCCTAGGCAACACCGGGGAGCTGTTTTTT. Protein sequence: CASSPLSLGNTGELFF.

V gene TRBV19 combines with J gene TRBJ1-3; D might be TRBD1 (5 bases). Trimming cost V 8 bases and J 2 bases, with 10 bases left between them. The CDR3 has 13 amino acids. Germline V lookup: CDR1 LNHDA, CDR2 SQIVND (reference sequence). The CDR3 loop is CASGHNTGNTIYF. In DNA, the CDR3 is TGTGCCAGTGGACACAACACTGGAAACACCATATATTTT.

The chain carries TRBV5-1 and TRBJ2-2; no firm D call. Germline CDR1 and CDR2: SGHRS and YFSETQ. The CDR3 has 16 amino acids. Trimming removed 2 bases at V and 4 bases at J, with 15 bases between. CDR3 loop: CASSFRSDWSTGELFF. The CDR3 coding sequence is TGCGCCAGCAGCTTCCGTTCTGACTGGAGCACCGGGGAGCTGTTTTTT. The whole variable domain, remainder taken from reference TRBV5-1 and TRBJ2-2, is KAGVTQTPRYLIKTRGQQVTLSCSPISGHRSVSWYQQTPGQGLQFLFEYFSETQRNKGNFPGRFSGRQFSNSRSEMNVSTLELGDSALYLCASSFRSDWSTGELFFGEGSRLTVL.

Worth noting for this clone: In the same sample, other DNA sequences code for this CDR3. This chain joins TRBV3-1 (or the pseudogene TRBV3-2) and TRBJ2-7, with unresolved D. V lost 3 bases, J lost 2 bases, and 8 bases lay in between. Germline CDR1 reads LGHDT; CDR2 reads YNNKEL (reference sequence). CDR3 length: 13 residues. For the CDR3, the DNA is TGTGCCAGCAGCCAGGACGGGCCCTACGAGCAGTACTTC. It encodes CASSQDGPYEQYF.